The 20 T cell receptor beta chains given below trace back to one sample, sequenced in a study of T cells in Graves' hyperthyroidism and ophthalmopathy. From RNA transcripts, TCR beta CDR3 regions were amplified. The TCR CDR3 was amplified in a first-round RT-PCR using the HTBI primer set. TCRdb passed the multiplex PCR reads through MiXCR, listing each CDR3 protein once. In the table there are about 500,000 distinct CDR3 sequences, approximately 17% of which are singletons. Sequencing used blood. These receptors were obtained from a woman under 30 with Graves' ophthalmopathy.

This chain joins TRBV9 and TRBJ1-4, with D possibly TRBD1 on 5 matching bases. The CDR3 sequence is 15 residues long. The germline gives CDR1 SGDLS, CDR2 YYNGEE. Between the trimmed V and J ends, which lost 0 bases and 5 bases, there was a span of 11 bases. The CDR3: CASSVEGRRNEKLFF. The CDR3, as DNA: TGTGCCAGCAGCGTAGAGGGACGGCGAAATGAAAAACTGTTTTTT. The full variable domain, its missing parts supplied by reference TRBV9 and TRBJ1-4, is DSGVTQTPKHLITATGQRVTLRCSPRSGDLSVYWYQQSLDQGLQFLIQYYNGEERAKGNILERFSAQQFPDLHSELNLSSLELGDSALYFCASSVEGRRNEKLFFGSGTQLSVL.

This clonotype was counted many times. The J gene is TRBJ2-3, the V gene TRBV27; D is possibly TRBD2 (6 bases). Germline V gene data show CDR1 as MNHEY and CDR2 as SMNVEV (reference sequence). V lost 3 bases and J lost 2, with 18 bases in between. The CDR3 is 17 residues long. For the CDR3, the DNA is TGTGCCAGCAGTTTTAGTGCGGGATGGGGGGACACAGATACGCAGTATTTT. Translated: CASSFSAGWGDTDTQYF.

This clonotype has just a few counts. The chain is built from TRBV13 and TRBJ2-7, with 10 positions matching TRBD2. CDR1 and CDR2 (germline): PRHDT, FYEKMQ (reference sequence). The CDR3 runs to 16 residues. V was pared by 2 bases and J by 2 bases, with 6 bases of the junction left unmatched. CDR3 bases: TGTGCCAGCAGCTTAATTAGCGGGGGGCCAGCCTACGAGCAGTACTTC. Encoded protein: CASSLISGGPAYEQYF.

The chain combines TRBV2 with TRBJ2-2; 10 bases line up with TRBD2. Germline V gene data show CDR1 as SNHLY and CDR2 as FYNNEI. Trimming removed 2 bases from V and 0 bases from J; junction bases left unmatched: 9. CDR3 length: 19 residues. This CDR3 reads CASSELASGGIANTGELFF. CDR3 sequence (DNA): TGTGCCAGCAGTGAACTCGCTAGCGGGGGTATTGCGAACACCGGGGAGCTGTTTTTT.

This clonotype was seen only a few times. The genes are TRBV14 and TRBJ2-7; 7 positions agree with TRBD1. The V segment lost 1 base and the J segment 6 bases; nucleotides outside the gene matches: 3. CDR3 size: 13 residues. CDR1 is SGHDN and CDR2 is FVKESK in the germline V gene. CDR3 sequence: CASSQVTGVEQYF. In nucleotides, the CDR3 is TGTGCCAGCAGCCAAGTTACAGGGGTCGAGCAGTACTTC.

This clonotype was seen many times. The J gene is TRBJ2-3, the V gene TRBV28; 7 bases match TRBD2. After removal of 5 bases from V and 9 bases from J, the junction contained 20 bases not matched to a gene. The CDR3 runs to 17 residues. The V gene's germline CDR1 is MDHEN and CDR2 SYDVKM. DNA for the CDR3: TGTGCCAGCAGTACCCGGGGGGTGCGGCTCCAATCCCGCACGCAGTATTTT. Its translation is CASSTRGVRLQSRTQYF.

This clonotype was detected ten times or more. This chain links TRBV6-2 or TRBV6-3 with TRBJ2-2; 8 bases agree with TRBD2. The CDR3 is made up of 15 amino acids. J lost 4 bases, V lost 5 bases, and 6 bases had no gene match. The germline V gene has CDR1 MNHEY and CDR2 SVGEGT. This chain's CDR3 is CASSMTSALTGELFF. The CDR3, as DNA: TGTGCCAGCAGTATGACTAGCGCCCTCACCGGGGAGCTGTTTTTT.

The chain couples TRBV20-1 to TRBJ2-2; the match to TRBD2 covers 7 bases. The CDR3 sequence is 15 residues long. Losses at the gene ends were 2 bases for V and 1 base for J; bases not matched to a gene: 4. From germline, CDR1 is DFQATT and CDR2 SNEGSKA (reference sequence). The CDR3 sequence: CSARSSGVNTGELFF. CDR3 DNA sequence: TGCAGTGCTAGATCCAGCGGGGTGAACACCGGGGAGCTGTTTTTT.

The table lists this clonotype with many counts. This chain joins TRBV11-2 and TRBJ2-7, with D possibly matching TRBD2 (7 bases). Germline CDR1 reads SGHAT; CDR2 reads FQNNGV. The CDR3 is 15 amino acids. V shed 1 base and J shed 7 bases, with 17 bases lying between them. This CDR3 reads CASSLAGGPLGEQYF. The CDR3 bases are TGTGCCAGCAGCTTAGCCGGGGGGCCCCTGGGAGAGCAGTACTTC.

This clonotype was seen repeatedly, ten times or more. The chain is built from TRBV2 and TRBJ2-3, with 9 bases fitting TRBD1. Per the germline V gene, CDR1 is SNHLY and CDR2 is FYNNEI. After removal of 5 bases from V and 0 bases from J, the junction contained 6 bases not matched to a gene. The CDR3 contains 16 residues. The CDR3 region has the DNA TGTGCCAGCAGTATCACAGGGGGCCGGAGCACAGATACGCAGTATTTT. It is translated as CASSITGGRSTDTQYF.

Ten or more counts support this clonotype. This rearrangement joins TRBV28 to TRBJ2-1; D is perhaps TRBD1 (5 bases). Germline V lookup: CDR1 MDHEN, CDR2 SYDVKM. V lost 5 bases and J 5 bases, leaving 13 bases between the germline ends. CDR3 length: 14 residues. The CDR3 region has the DNA TGTGCCAGCAGTGATATAAGACAGAACAATGAGCAGTTCTTC. Protein: CASSDIRQNNEQFF.

This clonotype occurred many times. The chain links TRBV10-2 to TRBJ2-1; 9 bases agree with TRBD2. The trim removed 2 bases at V and 6 bases at J, leaving 11 bases unmatched. The germline V gene has CDR1 WSHSY and CDR2 SAAADI. The CDR3 consists of 17 residues. The CDR3 region is CASSEPHVGGRVNEQFF. CDR3 nucleotide sequence: TGCGCCAGCAGTGAGCCCCATGTCGGCGGGAGGGTCAATGAGCAGTTCTTC.

The chain has TRBV30 and TRBJ1-1; D uncertain. The CDR3 runs 14 residues. Germline CDR1 is GTSNPN and CDR2 is SVGIG (reference sequence). V lost 1 base to trimming and J lost 1 base, with 10 bases between them. The CDR3 region has the DNA TGTGCCTGGAGTGGAGGGTTAGAGAACACTGAAGCTTTCTTT. Amino acid sequence: CAWSGGLENTEAFF.

The chain has TRBV2 and TRBJ1-2; D remains unclear. The V end lost 5 bases, the J end lost 4 bases, and 5 bases lay between the germline ends. The CDR3 runs 11 residues. Germline V gives CDR1 SNHLY, CDR2 FYNNEI. As DNA, the CDR3 is TGTGCCAGCAGTTCACTCTATGGCTACACCTTC. This sequence encodes CASSSLYGYTF.

CDR3 sequence reads: CASSLLAGGVKHTDTQYF. DNA for the CDR3: TGTGCCAGCAGTTTACTCGCGGGGGGCGTAAAGCACACAGATACGCAGTATTTT. The chain joins TRBV12-3 or TRBV12-4 to TRBJ2-3; TRBD2 matches 8 bases. Unmatched junction bases numbered 12, after V lost 2 bases and J lost 2 bases. The CDR3 is 18 residues long.

Many counts were recorded for this clonotype. This chain uses TRBV10-3 with TRBJ1-1; weak D call: TRBD1 (5 bases). CDR1 is ENHRY and CDR2 is SYGVKD in the germline V gene. Trimming cost V 11 bases and J 1 base, with 11 bases left between them. The CDR3 consists of 12 residues. In DNA, the CDR3 is TGTGCCGCCGGACACCCGAACACTGAAGCTTTCTTT. Its translation is CAAGHPNTEAFF.

There are a few counts of this clonotype. This chain uses TRBV7-6 with TRBJ2-7; 7 nucleotides line up with TRBD1. Germline CDR1 SGHVS, CDR2 FNYEAQ. The CDR3 contains 17 residues. The trim removed 5 bases at V and 4 bases at J, leaving 17 bases unmatched. The CDR3 DNA follows: TGTGCCAGCAGCCCACAGAAGAGCACAGGGGCTTGGTACGAGCAGTACTTC. Its protein is CASSPQKSTGAWYEQYF.

The table lists this clonotype with a count of one. The chain employs TRBV10-3 and TRBJ1-2, with D uncertain. The CDR3 is 13 amino acids. Trimming removed 8 bases from V and 3 bases from J, with 13 bases in between. Germline-derived CDR1 and CDR2 are ENHRY and SYGVKD. The CDR3: CAIGEGSYYGYTF. CDR3 nucleotides: TGTGCCATCGGAGAAGGTTCCTACTATGGCTACACCTTC.

The V gene is TRBV10-3, the J gene TRBJ1-1; maybe TRBD1 (5 bases). CDR1 and CDR2 from the germline V gene are ENHRY and SYGVKD. The length of the CDR3 is 16 residues. V was trimmed by 3 bases and J by 5 bases, leaving 19 bases between them. Written as DNA, the CDR3 is TGTGCCATCAGTGAACCGGGACTATCCTCAGGAACTGAAGCTTTCTTT. Translating it yields CAISEPGLSSGTEAFF.

The DNA of the CDR3 is TGTGCCAGCAGCTTACGCGGGACCTGCAATGAGCAGTTCTTC. This codes for CASSLRGTCNEQFF. The J gene is TRBJ2-1, the V gene TRBV7-2; D perhaps matches TRBD2 (6 bases). V gave up 2 bases and J gave up 6 bases, with 11 bases separating them. Per germline, CDR1 SGHTA and CDR2 FQGNSA. The CDR3 sequence is 14 residues long. The variable domain in full, with the rest retrieved from reference TRBV7-2 and TRBJ2-1, is GAGVSQSPSNKVTEKGKDVELRCDPISGHTALYWYRQSLGQGLEFLIYFQGNSAPDKSGLPSDRFSAERTGGSVSTLTIQRTQQEDSAVYLCASSLRGTCNEQFFGPGTRLTVL.